This T cell receptor (beta chain) originates from a study of cytomegalovirus exposure and HLA in healthy donors. Researchers ran the PCR with 60 Vbeta and 13 Jbeta primers. The method was immunoSEQ multiplex PCR; TCRdb's version includes in-frame clones alone and lacks a portion of them. The top ten hold 16% of the sample, which has about 98,000 clones, approximately 80% seen once. With 4 bases removed from V and 6 bases from J, the gap between germline ends came to 16 bases. Germline V gene lookup returns CDR1 SQVTM and CDR2 ANQGSEA. The CDR3 is made up of 13 amino acids. Sample: PBMCs. This receptor was taken from a man aged 60 to 69 in good health and CMV-seropositive. The chain joins TRBV29-1 to TRBJ2-7; weak D call: TRBD1 (6 bases). The CDR3 nucleotides read TGCAGCGTTGTTCCCCCAGGGGCGGGCGAGCAGTACTTC. It specifies CSVVPPGAGEQYF.